The rows below give T cell receptor beta chains drawn from one sample of a study of blood T cell repertoires in COVID-19. Produced via immunoSEQ multiplex PCR; TCRdb's table is partial and in-frame only. The profile shows over 150,000 clones, approximately 84% of them singletons. The sample comprised PBMCs or T cells enriched from blood (not recorded which). Receptor source: a man aged 35-49 years who had recovered from COVID-19. The CDR3 runs from the conserved cysteine through the conserved F or W. The D gene is left open where the match is weak. The size of a clone is reported for some rows only, either as once, few or many, or as a class for expanded clones.

v_call	clone_size	d_call	cdr3_length	j_call	cdr3_nt	cdr3_aa
TRBV10-3	NA	NA	15	TRBJ2-7	TGTGCCATCAGTGGTCAGGGCAGAAGCTCCTACGAGCAGTACTTC	CAISGQGRSSYEQYF
TRBV5-1	NA	NA	14	TRBJ2-7	TGCGCCAGCAGCCAAGACAGCGTCTCCTACGAGCAGTACTTC	CASSQDSVSYEQYF
TRBV11-2	NA	NA	14	TRBJ1-5	TGTGCCAGCAGCCTAGAGCGAGGGAATCAGCCCCAGCATTTT	CASSLERGNQPQHF
TRBV19	NA	TRBD1	13	TRBJ1-5	TGTGCCAGCTCGGACAGGGGGGATCAGCCCCAGCATTTT	CASSDRGDQPQHF
TRBV24-1	NA	TRBD1	17	TRBJ1-5	TGTGCCACCAGTGATTCCCGGGACAGGGGAGGCAATCAGCCCCAGCATTTT	CATSDSRDRGGNQPQHF
TRBV6-5	NA	TRBD1	13	TRBJ1-4	TGTGCCAGCAAGTTGGGACAGAATGAAAAACTGTTTTTT	CASKLGQNEKLFF
TRBV30	NA	NA	11	TRBJ1-1	TGTGCCTGGCAGAGGTCCGTTGAAGCTTTCTTT	CAWQRSVEAFF
TRBV5-1	NA	TRBD1	15	TRBJ2-1	TGCGCCAGCAGCTCCGGGACAGGGGGCAACGGTGAGCAGTTCTTC	CASSSGTGGNGEQFF
TRBV11-2	NA	NA	14	TRBJ1-2	TGTGCCAGCAGCCCACTTCAGGGGAAAACTGGCTACACCTTC	CASSPLQGKTGYTF
TRBV7-2	NA	NA	14	TRBJ1-3	TGTGCCAGCAGCTTAAGGTCGGGATCCAGCACCATATATTTT	CASSLRSGSSTIYF
TRBV5-1	NA	TRBD1	15	TRBJ1-1	TGCGCCAGCAGCTTGGCGGACAGGGGGACCACTGAAGCTTTCTTT	CASSLADRGTTEAFF
TRBV5-1	NA	NA	16	TRBJ2-7	TGCGCCAGCAGCCCTGCGATTTCGGGTTCCTTCTACGAGCAGTACTTC	CASSPAISGSFYEQYF
TRBV2	NA	NA	14	TRBJ1-1	TGTGCCAGCAGTAAATTCATTGTGAACACTGAAGCTTTCTTT	CASSKFIVNTEAFF
TRBV27	NA	NA	16	TRBJ1-2	TGTGCCAGCAGTTCCGACGCACAGCTCCTTAACTATGGCTACACCTTC	CASSSDAQLLNYGYTF
TRBV5-1	once	TRBD1	14	TRBJ1-1	TGCGCCAGCAGACTCCTCGACAGGGACACTGAAGCTTTCTTT	CASRLLDRDTEAFF
TRBV5-4	NA	NA	15	TRBJ1-2	TGTGCCAGCAGCTTGAATAGCGCCGGCAACTATGGCTACACCTTC	CASSLNSAGNYGYTF
TRBV19	NA	TRBD2	17	TRBJ2-1	TGTGCCAGTAGCAAACGCAGCGGGGGGGAGGTTTCACGTGAGCAGTTCTTC	CASSKRSGGEVSREQFF
TRBV6-5	NA	TRBD1	16	TRBJ1-2	TGTGCCAGCAGTTCTCCGGGGACAGGGGACCCCTATGGCTACACCTTC	CASSSPGTGDPYGYTF
TRBV7-2	NA	TRBD2	16	TRBJ2-2	TGTGCCAGCAGGAATAACGGGGGGAAGAACACCGGGGAGCTGTTTTTT	CASRNNGGKNTGELFF
TRBV28	NA	TRBD1	15	TRBJ1-5	TGTGCCAGCAGTTTAAGAGGACAGGGTGATCAGCCCCAGCATTTT	CASSLRGQGDQPQHF
TRBV12-3/TRBV12-4	NA	NA	13	TRBJ1-2	TGTGCCAGCAGTTTGGGACAAAACTATGGCTACACCTTC	CASSLGQNYGYTF
TRBV6-5	NA	NA	14	TRBJ2-7	TGTGCCAGCAGACAACCGGGACACACTTACGAGCAGTACTTC	CASRQPGHTYEQYF
TRBV30	NA	TRBD2	13	TRBJ2-7	TGTGCCTGGAGTGGCGGGGGTTTCTACGAGCAGTACTTC	CAWSGGGFYEQYF
TRBV18	NA	TRBD1	15	TRBJ2-5	TGTGCCAGCTCACCAGGGACAGGGGTATTGGGGACCCAGTACTTC	CASSPGTGVLGTQYF
TRBV30	NA	NA	14	TRBJ1-2	TGTGCCTGGAGTGGTGTAGTATGGATCGGGGGCTACACCTTC	CAWSGVVWIGGYTF
TRBV19	NA	TRBD2	14	TRBJ2-3	TGTGCCAGTAGCGATCGCGGGGGGGCTAATACGCAGTATTTT	CASSDRGGANTQYF
TRBV12-3/TRBV12-4	NA	NA	13	TRBJ1-1	TGTGCCAGCAGTTTATGGGGGGGGACTGAAGCTTTCTTT	CASSLWGGTEAFF
TRBV3-1/TRBV3-2	NA	TRBD2	16	TRBJ2-7	TGTGCCAGCAGCCCGGGACTAGCGGCCCTCTCCTACGAGCAGTACTTC	CASSPGLAALSYEQYF
TRBV6-5	NA	TRBD1	14	TRBJ1-6	TGTGCCAGCAGTACCGTCAGGGGGAATTCACCCCTCCACTTT	CASSTVRGNSPLHF
TRBV5-5	NA	NA	15	TRBJ2-3	TGTGCCAGCAGCTCCGGCGGAGGTGGCACAGATACGCAGTATTTT	CASSSGGGGTDTQYF
TRBV5-1	NA	NA	16	TRBJ1-2	TGCGCCAGCAGCTTGGTCGCGAACAGGGCTAACTATGGCTACACCTTC	CASSLVANRANYGYTF
TRBV2	NA	NA	15	TRBJ2-7	TGTGCCAGCAGATGGAATGTAAGGGGAACCTACGAGCAGTACTTC	CASRWNVRGTYEQYF
TRBV5-1	NA	NA	15	TRBJ1-6	TGCGCCAGCAGCGTCGACGGGCAGGGGAATTCACCCCTCCACTTT	CASSVDGQGNSPLHF
TRBV9	NA	NA	15	TRBJ1-1	TGTGCCAGCAGCGCCCAGACGGGGATGAACACTGAAGCTTTCTTT	CASSAQTGMNTEAFF
TRBV5-1	NA	NA	13	TRBJ1-1	TGCGCCAGCAGCCCGGGGACTTACACTGAAGCTTTCTTT	CASSPGTYTEAFF
TRBV27	NA	NA	16	TRBJ1-6	TGTGCCAGCAGTTTTACGACTCTCAGGGGCGGTTCACCCCTCCACTTT	CASSFTTLRGGSPLHF
TRBV3-1/TRBV3-2	NA	NA	14	TRBJ2-3	TGTGCCAGCAGCCTGGGACTTTTGACAGATACGCAGTATTTT	CASSLGLLTDTQYF
TRBV9	NA	NA	12	TRBJ1-1	TGTGCCAGCAGCCCAGGGAACACTGAAGCTTTCTTT	CASSPGNTEAFF
TRBV5-5	NA	NA	17	TRBJ1-5	TGTGCCAGCAGCTTGGTGGCGGGGGTTTTAAGCAATCAGCCCCAGCATTTT	CASSLVAGVLSNQPQHF
TRBV4-1	NA	NA	16	TRBJ1-6	TGCGCCAGCAGCCAAGATCCGCAGGGCTATAATTCACCCCTCCACTTT	CASSQDPQGYNSPLHF
TRBV5-1	NA	TRBD1	14	TRBJ2-1	TGCGCCAGCAGCCCCGGGACAGGGCCCAATGAGCAGTTCTTC	CASSPGTGPNEQFF
TRBV7-9	NA	TRBD1	15	TRBJ2-2	TGTGCCAGCACCCAGGGGGCCTCGAACACCGGGGAGCTGTTTTTT	CASTQGASNTGELFF
TRBV11-1	NA	NA	13	TRBJ1-4	TGTGCCAGCAGCTTACTACAGGAAGGAAAACTGTTTTTT	CASSLLQEGKLFF
TRBV3-1/TRBV3-2	few	TRBD2	16	TRBJ2-2	TGTGCCAGCAGCAGGGGTCCAGCGGGGGGTACCGGGGAGCTGTTTTTT	CASSRGPAGGTGELFF
TRBV5-1	NA	NA	14	TRBJ1-1	TGCGCCAGCAGCCCCGGAGGAGTGAACACTGAAGCTTTCTTT	CASSPGGVNTEAFF
TRBV6-2/TRBV6-3	NA	NA	16	TRBJ2-3	TGTGCCAGCAGTTACCCCTCGGCGGCTAGCAGGGATACGCAGTATTTT	CASSYPSAASRDTQYF